This T cell receptor beta chain was observed in a study of cytomegalovirus exposure and HLA in healthy donors. The CDR3 consists of 14 residues. Unmatched junction bases numbered 5, after V lost 4 bases and J lost 2 bases. The germline V gene has CDR1 MGHDK and CDR2 SYGVNS. Healthy bone marrow donors made up the cohort. A multiplex PCR was run with 60 Vbeta primers and 13 Jbeta primers. Here immunoSEQ multiplex PCR was the method, and the copy in TCRdb shows in-frame clones only, minus some. This table holds about 110,000 clones, around 70% found once. The study, taken as a whole, reports: Most TCR beta V segments were productive about 87% or about 30% of the time in an earlier analysis. HLA restriction was apparent for most CMV-associated TCR beta chains in a later analysis.

This clone was found once. Antigen: not known. The clonotype was recovered from a man aged 35-49 years in good health and CMV-seronegative. V is TRBV25-1 and J is TRBJ2-7; 7 nucleotides match TRBD1. Material for sequencing was PBMCs. This CDR3 reads CASSGRDSTYEQYF. The CDR3 nucleotides are TGTGCCAGCAGTGGTCGGGACAGCACCTACGAGCAGTACTTC.